This passage covers 5 T cell receptor beta chains from one sample sequenced in a study of vaccination effects on CD4 cells after COVID-19. No antigen has been assigned to these receptors. Under the ViraFEST assay, PBMC were stimulated with viral peptide pools so that antigen-specific CD4+ T cells expanded. Sequencing was performed afterwards. Isolating CD4+ T cells followed ten to eleven days of culture. People in the vaccine group had not been infected with SARS-CoV-2 before, and their nucleocapsid antibodies were negative. Method: immunoSEQ multiplex PCR; TCRdb's copy keeps in-frame clones and lacks some. The table has roughly 21,000 clones, over 60% seen once. This specimen was CD4+ T cells from PBMCs cultured with HCoV-NL63 spike peptides, taken before COVID-19 vaccination. These receptors were collected from a human donor who received a COVID-19 vaccine.

This chain links TRBV6-1 with TRBJ2-3; 8 bases map to TRBD2. V gave up 2 bases and J gave up 2 bases; unmatched junction bases: 6. Germline loops: CDR1 MNHNS, CDR2 SASEGT. This CDR3 has 16 residues. DNA of the CDR3: TGTGCCAGCAGTGAACGGGGGGGCCACTCCACAGATACGCAGTATTTT. Its protein product is CASSERGGHSTDTQYF.

The genes are TRBV29-1 and TRBJ1-1; possibly TRBD1 for D (6 bases). Trimming left V 1 base short and J 0 bases short, with 21 bases between. Germline CDR1 reads SQVTM; CDR2 reads ANQGSEA. There are 18 residues in the CDR3. The CDR3 loop reads CSVEGRGNKWGLNTEAFF. The CDR3 nucleotides are TGCAGCGTTGAAGGGAGGGGGAACAAGTGGGGTTTGAACACTGAAGCTTTCTTT. The complete variable domain, with remaining parts taken from reference TRBV29-1 and TRBJ1-1, reads SAVISQKPSRDICQRGTSLTIQCQVDSQVTMMFWYRQQPGQSLTLIATANQGSEATYESGFVIDKFPISRPNLTFSTLTVSNMSPEDSSIYLCSVEGRGNKWGLNTEAFFGQGTRLTVV.

The chain carries TRBV3-1 (or the pseudogene TRBV3-2) and TRBJ2-3; D is unresolved. The CDR3 consists of 13 residues. Looked up from germline, CDR1 is LGHDT and CDR2 is YNNKEL (reference sequence). The V end lost 0 bases, the J end lost 7 bases, and 8 bases lay between the germline ends. CDR3 sequence reads: CASSQDRQHTQYF. CDR3 bases: TGTGCCAGCAGCCAAGATCGTCAGCATACGCAGTATTTT.

V and J are TRBV6-5 and TRBJ1-3; a possible D gene is TRBD1 (5 bases). Per germline, CDR1 MNHEY and CDR2 SVGAGI. CDR3 length: 15 amino acids. V lost 0 bases, J lost 7 bases, and 13 bases lay in between. CDR3 amino acids: CASSYSSRGVNTIYF. The CDR3 DNA sequence: TGTGCCAGCAGTTACTCCTCCCGGGGGGTGAACACCATATATTTT.

This rearrangement joins TRBV7-2 to TRBJ1-1; a possible D gene is TRBD1 (5 bases). CDR1 and CDR2 (germline): SGHTA, FQGNSA. V was clipped by 1 base and J by 8 bases, with 11 bases between them. This CDR3 has 13 residues. The CDR3, as DNA: TGTGCCAGCAGCTTAGAAGGTGCAGGGGAAGCTTTCTTT. The encoded protein is CASSLEGAGEAFF.